This TCR beta chain was retrieved from a study of cytomegalovirus exposure and HLA in healthy donors. Study-wide results and limits: Of the V segments, some could not be distinguished, including TRBV6-2 and TRBV6-3, and were excluded.

Germline CDR1 reads SGDLS; CDR2 reads YYNGEE. The CDR3 is 14 amino acids. V was shortened by 8 bases and J by 7 bases, with 18 bases between the two germline ends. PCR amplification relied on 60 Vbeta primers (plus 13 Jbeta primers). Method: immunoSEQ multiplex PCR; TCRdb's copy keeps in-frame clones and lacks some. The sample has some 40,000 clones, 60% to 75% seen once. A remark on this clone: Its antigen is undetermined.

This TCR was sampled from a man aged 40-49 years in good health and CMV-seronegative. Sequencing input: PBMCs. This chain links TRBV9 with TRBJ1-4, with a possible D match to TRBD1 (6 bases). The CDR3 region is CASNPGDRAEKLFF. As DNA, the CDR3 is TGTGCCAGTAATCCAGGGGATCGGGCTGAAAAACTGTTTTTT.